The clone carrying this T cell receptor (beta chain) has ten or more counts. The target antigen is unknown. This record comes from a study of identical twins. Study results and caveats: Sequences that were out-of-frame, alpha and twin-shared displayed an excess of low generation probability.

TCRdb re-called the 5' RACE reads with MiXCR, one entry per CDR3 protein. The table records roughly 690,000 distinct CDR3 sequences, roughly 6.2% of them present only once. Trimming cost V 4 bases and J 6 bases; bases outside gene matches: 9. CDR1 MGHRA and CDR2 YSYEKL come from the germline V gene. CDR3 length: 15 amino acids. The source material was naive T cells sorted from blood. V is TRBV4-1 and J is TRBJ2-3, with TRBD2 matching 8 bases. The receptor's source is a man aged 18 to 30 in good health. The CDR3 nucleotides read TGCGCCAGCAGCCCTCGAGGACTAGCAGGTGATACGCAGTATTTT. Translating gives CASSPRGLAGDTQYF.